One and the same sample provided the 2 T cell receptor beta chains below, sequenced in a study of early T cells in non-severe SARS-CoV-2 infection. TCRdb reprocessed the 5' RACE reads with MiXCR, giving one entry per CDR3 protein. This sample has tens of thousands of distinct CDR3 sequences, with 4.5% to 7.5% found just once. The sample was whole blood. These receptors all come from an adult who was a healthcare worker with PCR-confirmed SARS-CoV-2 infection or an uninfected control (not recorded which).

This clonotype was observed at least ten times. The V call is TRBV6-6, the J call TRBJ1-1, with 8 bases identical to TRBD1. V was clipped by 4 bases and J by 2 bases; unmatched bases: 6. CDR3 length: 15 residues. Germline assignment: CDR1 MNHNY and CDR2 SVGAGI (reference sequence). The CDR3 DNA sequence: TGTGCCAGCAGTTTCCGGACAGGGATTAACACTGAAGCTTTCTTT. Its translation is CASSFRTGINTEAFF.

This chain connects TRBV9 to TRBJ2-7; no definite D call. Trimming pared 0 bases from V and 2 bases from J, leaving 9 bases between. CDR1 is SGDLS and CDR2 is YYNGEE in the germline V gene. The CDR3 length is 14 residues. This CDR3 reads CASSVGDAPYEQYF. CDR3 sequence (DNA): TGTGCCAGCAGCGTAGGGGATGCCCCCTACGAGCAGTACTTC.